This T cell receptor (beta chain) was observed in a study of blood T cell repertoires in COVID-19. As for the study in general: The study drew acute and convalescent COVID-19 samples from the United States, Italy and Spain. T cells, B-cell-depleted T cells, or PBMCs provided the cDNA or gDNA that served as material.

This clone occurred once. Original processing notes: The authors estimated nucleated cell counts from reference gene primer amplification. Profiling relied on immunoSEQ multiplex PCR, and the TCRdb table lists in-frame clones only, not all of them. V, J and clone size are taken as reported in that table, and D and trimming were inferred from the DNA itself. The sample holds 250,000 or so clones; 65% to 90% are singletons and the top ten take under 2.5%. Germline assignment: CDR1 SQVTM and CDR2 ANQGSEA. The CDR3 sequence is 13 residues long. The V gene lost 7 bases and the J gene lost 5 bases, with 17 bases spanning the gap.

Sequencing input: peripheral blood. This TCR came from a man under 40 with active or convalescent COVID-19. This chain joins TRBV29-1 and TRBJ1-2; D is perhaps TRBD1 (5 bases). The CDR3 coding sequence is TGCAGCGCCCAGGGAGGGGACTGGTATGGCTACACCTTC. Amino acids: CSAQGGDWYGYTF.